A single sample gave rise to the 24 T cell receptor beta chains below, sequenced in a study of Ad26.COV2.S vaccination and SARS-CoV-2 variants. Treatment denoted: some 20 received Ad26.COV2.S at low or high dose, single or two shots; roughly five received placebo; per-sample allocation not given. Material that was analyzed had been drawn on day 63 after the first vaccine or placebo injection. TCRdb's copy holds only in-frame clones and misses some; the assay was immunoSEQ multiplex PCR. Found here are 410,000 or so clones, 92% of them singletons; the top ten hold more than 1.5%. The specimen comprised peripheral blood, sampled in a trial of Ad26.COV2.S vaccine versus placebo. All receptors derive from a person between 18 and 65 years old who received the Ad26.COV2.S COVID-19 vaccine or a placebo.

The rearrangement uses TRBV7-6 and TRBJ1-1; the match to TRBD1 covers 8 bases. CDR1 and CDR2 (germline): SGHVS, FNYEAQ. The CDR3 has 15 amino acids. The ends lost 4 bases at V and 4 bases at J; junction bases unmatched: 8. The DNA for the CDR3 is TGTGCCAGCAGCTCCAACCAGGGGGCCGGCACTGAAGCTTTCTTT. Encoded protein: CASSSNQGAGTEAFF.

The V gene is TRBV11-2, the J gene TRBJ2-2, with 10 nucleotides matching TRBD2. Germline trimming cut 3 bases from V and 3 bases from J; bases unmatched to any gene: 1. This CDR3 has 15 amino acids. CDR1 and CDR2 from the germline V gene are SGHAT and FQNNGV. The CDR3 reads CASSFSGGHTGELFF. In DNA, the CDR3 is TGTGCCAGCAGCTTTAGCGGGGGGCACACCGGGGAGCTGTTTTTT.

The chain combines TRBV30 with TRBJ2-3, with 9 bases aligning to TRBD2. The germline V gene encodes CDR1 GTSNPN and CDR2 SVGIG (reference sequence). With 0 bases clipped from V and 1 base from J, the junction kept 8 bases outside the gene matches. The CDR3 is made up of 17 amino acids. The CDR3 coding sequence is TGTGCCTGGAGTGTGGGTCTTAGCGGGGGCCGCACAGATACGCAGTATTTT. Encoded protein: CAWSVGLSGGRTDTQYF.

The chain combines TRBV19 with TRBJ1-2, with D perhaps TRBD1 (5 bases). Germline-derived CDR1 and CDR2 are LNHDA and SQIVND (reference sequence). The CDR3 has 16 residues. Trimming took 8 bases from V and 0 from J, leaving 19 bases between them. The CDR3 reads CASRVGRTTTNYGYTF. CDR3 DNA: TGTGCCAGTCGCGTCGGGCGGACAACTACTAACTATGGCTACACCTTC. Full variable domain (remainder filled in from reference TRBV19 and TRBJ1-2): DGGITQSPKYLFRKEGQNVTLSCEQNLNHDAMYWYRQDPGQGLRLIYYSQIVNDFQKGDIAEGYSVSREKKESFPLTVTSAQKNPTAFYLCASRVGRTTTNYGYTFGSGTRLTVV.

The sample holds a few counts of this clone. This rearrangement joins TRBV27 to TRBJ2-7; 7 positions agree with TRBD1. With V trimmed by 6 bases and J by 6 bases, 11 bases remained unmatched. This CDR3 contains 14 residues. The germline V gene encodes CDR1 MNHEY and CDR2 SMNVEV (reference sequence). The chain's CDR3 is CASRGRGYAGEQYF. CDR3 coding DNA: TGTGCCAGCAGAGGCAGGGGGTATGCGGGCGAGCAGTACTTC.

The rearrangement links TRBV29-1 to TRBJ2-2; TRBD1 matches at 8 bases. The CDR3 consists of 12 residues. J was trimmed by 7 bases and V by 7 bases; bases with no gene match: 5. Germline V gene lookup returns CDR1 SQVTM and CDR2 ANQGSEA. The CDR3, as DNA: TGCAGCGCCGGACAGGGAAACGGGGAGCTGTTTTTT. As protein: CSAGQGNGELFF.

The V call is TRBV19, the J call TRBJ2-2; 11 positions match TRBD2. V shed 4 bases, J shed 4 bases, and the junction held 11 bases outside the gene matches. The CDR3 spans 18 residues. Germline assignment: CDR1 LNHDA and CDR2 SQIVND (reference sequence). CDR3 sequence reads: CASSKASGGPSFTGELFF. The CDR3 nucleotides read TGTGCCAGTAGTAAGGCTAGCGGGGGGCCATCCTTCACCGGGGAGCTGTTTTTT.

The V gene is TRBV10-2, the J gene TRBJ2-7; D is undetermined. Germline assignment: CDR1 WSHSY and CDR2 SAAADI. This CDR3 has 14 residues. Trimming left V 6 bases short and J 2 bases short, with 14 bases between. CDR3 sequence: CASREVKPPYEQYF. In DNA form, the CDR3 reads TGCGCCAGCAGGGAAGTTAAGCCCCCCTACGAGCAGTACTTC.

The J gene is TRBJ2-3, the V gene TRBV29-1; no clear D gene. The CDR3 totals 17 residues. V was trimmed by 5 bases and J by 0 bases, leaving 21 bases between them. CDR1 is SQVTM and CDR2 is ANQGSEA in the germline V gene. DNA of the CDR3: TGCAGCGTTATGGTCGTGGGCATCACCATTAGCACAGATACGCAGTATTTT. Translated: CSVMVVGITISTDTQYF.

This chain connects TRBV14 to TRBJ2-7; D is perhaps TRBD2 (5 bases). This CDR3 contains 13 residues. Germline loops: CDR1 SGHDN, CDR2 FVKESK. Trimming stripped 5 bases from V and 2 bases from J, with 10 bases between. The CDR3 is CASSYGVTYEQYF. CDR3 DNA: TGTGCCAGCAGCTACGGGGTAACCTACGAGCAGTACTTC. Based on the CDR3 plus reference TRBV14 and TRBJ2-7, the full variable domain is EAGVTQFPSHSVIEKGQTVTLRCDPISGHDNLYWYRRVMGKEIKFLLHFVKESKQDESGMPNNRFLAERTGGTYSTLKVQPAELEDSGVYFCASSYGVTYEQYFGPGTRLTVT.

This rearrangement joins TRBV5-1 to TRBJ2-1; D is undetermined. The CDR3 covers 13 residues. Germline lookup yields CDR1 SGHRS and CDR2 YFSETQ. With 2 bases removed from V and 8 bases from J, the gap between germline ends came to 11 bases. The CDR3 protein is CASSLPGTHEQFF. The CDR3 coding sequence is TGCGCCAGCAGCTTACCGGGTACCCATGAGCAGTTCTTC.

The chain recombines TRBV2 with TRBJ2-3; TRBD2 agrees at 8 bases. Germline lookup yields CDR1 SNHLY and CDR2 FYNNEI. The CDR3 has 16 residues. The trim removed 6 bases at V and 0 bases at J, leaving 8 bases unmatched. CDR3 region: CASRLTGLGSTDTQYF. The CDR3 region has the DNA TGTGCCAGCAGGTTAACGGGACTAGGGAGCACAGATACGCAGTATTTT.

Written as DNA, the CDR3 is TGTGCCCAGCAGGGGCCGGGGACAGATACGCAGTATTTT. As protein: CAQQGPGTDTQYF. This chain connects TRBV30 to TRBJ2-3; D might be TRBD1 (6 bases). Germline V gives CDR1 GTSNPN, CDR2 SVGIG (reference sequence). With 8 bases removed from V and 3 bases from J, the gap between germline ends came to 15 bases. The CDR3 consists of 13 residues.

The chain employs TRBV5-6 and TRBJ1-1, with a possible D match to TRBD1 (6 bases). The CDR3 covers 16 residues. Germline CDR1 reads SGHDT; CDR2 reads YYEEEE. Trimming cost V 0 bases and J 3 bases, with 15 bases left between them. Here the CDR3 reads CASSLGWGGFDTEAFF. The CDR3 DNA sequence: TGTGCCAGCAGCTTGGGATGGGGGGGCTTTGACACTGAAGCTTTCTTT.

V is TRBV4-1 and J is TRBJ1-1, with D uncertain. The germline V gene encodes CDR1 MGHRA and CDR2 YSYEKL. V lost 5 bases and J 6 bases, leaving 16 bases between the germline ends. The length of the CDR3 is 14 residues. As DNA, the CDR3 is TGCGCCAGCAGCAAGGAAGACGGGGTTTCTGAAGCTTTCTTT. It yields the protein CASSKEDGVSEAFF.

This clone was picked up one time. This chain connects TRBV6-5 to TRBJ1-1, with D perhaps matching TRBD1 (5 bases). Germline CDR1 and CDR2: MNHEY and SVGAGI. V dropped 0 bases and J dropped 8 bases, with 13 bases sitting between them. The CDR3 sequence is 14 residues long. This chain's CDR3 is CASSYSNVGGEAFF. For the CDR3, the DNA is TGTGCCAGCAGTTACTCGAACGTCGGGGGGGAAGCTTTCTTT.

This clone occurred a few times. The chain links TRBV18 to TRBJ1-4; 12 bases agree with TRBD1. CDR1 and CDR2 (germline): KGHSH, LQKENI. CDR3 length: 16 amino acids. V lost 3 bases and J lost 6; bases outside the gene matches: 5. The CDR3 DNA reads TGTGCCAGCTCACCCCAAGGGACAGGGGGCCATGAAAAACTGTTTTTT. It translates to CASSPQGTGGHEKLFF.

The chain has TRBV9 and TRBJ1-6; 7 bases are a match to TRBD1. The CDR3 extends over 16 amino acids. Germline V gene data show CDR1 as SGDLS and CDR2 as YYNGEE. With 0 bases clipped from V and 7 bases from J, the junction kept 7 bases outside the gene matches. The CDR3 nucleotides read TGTGCCAGCAGCGTAGATCCTGGGACAGTGAATTCACCCCTCCACTTT. Translation: CASSVDPGTVNSPLHF.

The CDR3 DNA reads as TGTGCCAGCAGCTTGAGTTCCGGCTCCTACGAGCAGTACTTC. Translation gives CASSLSSGSYEQYF. V usage is TRBV3-1 (or the pseudogene TRBV3-2) and J usage is TRBJ2-7, with D unclear. V was clipped by 5 bases and J by 0 bases, with 11 bases between them. CDR1 LGHDT and CDR2 YNNKEL come from the germline V gene (reference sequence). This CDR3 region has 14 residues.

The chain links TRBV11-2 to TRBJ1-3, with 9 bases matching TRBD1. The germline gives CDR1 SGHAT, CDR2 FQNNGV. CDR3 length: 16 amino acids. V shed 5 bases, J shed 1 base, and the junction held 6 bases outside the gene matches. In nucleotides, the CDR3 is TGTGCCAGCAGCACAAAACAGGGGGCGTCTGGAAACACCATATATTTT. Translating it yields CASSTKQGASGNTIYF.

This chain connects TRBV10-2 to TRBJ2-5, with D perhaps given as TRBD1 or TRBD2 (7 bases each). The V end was cut by 6 bases, the J end by 3 bases, with 14 bases between. This CDR3 region has 14 residues. Germline V gene lookup returns CDR1 WSHSY and CDR2 SAAADI. The CDR3 coding sequence is TGCGCCAGCAGGGAGACAGGGACTAAAGAGACCCAGTACTTC. Protein sequence: CASRETGTKETQYF.

V is TRBV6-5 and J is TRBJ2-3; 8 nucleotides line up with TRBD1. The ends lost 6 bases at V and 2 bases at J; junction bases unmatched: 4. Germline V gives CDR1 MNHEY, CDR2 SVGAGI. The CDR3 extends over 14 amino acids. For the CDR3, the DNA is TGTGCCAGCAGCTTGGACAGGGTCACAGATACGCAGTATTTT. This translates into CASSLDRVTDTQYF.

The genes are TRBV4-1 and TRBJ2-7; 9 bases map to TRBD1. Germline V gene sequence: CDR1 MGHRA, CDR2 YSYEKL. The CDR3 has 12 residues. The V segment lost 5 bases and the J segment 6 bases; nucleotides outside the gene matches: 2. The CDR3 is CASSSTGGEQYF. CDR3 coding DNA: TGCGCCAGCAGCTCGACAGGGGGCGAGCAGTACTTC.

The chain has TRBV7-9 and TRBJ2-3; maybe TRBD2 (7 bases). This CDR3 is built from 15 residues. Germline V CDR1 and CDR2: SEHNR, FQNEAQ (reference sequence). The V gene lost 5 bases and the J gene lost 4 bases, with 16 bases spanning the gap. The DNA for the CDR3 is TGTGCCAGCAGCCCCCTCGGCGGGGGCTCAGATACGCAGTATTTT. Its translation is CASSPLGGGSDTQYF.